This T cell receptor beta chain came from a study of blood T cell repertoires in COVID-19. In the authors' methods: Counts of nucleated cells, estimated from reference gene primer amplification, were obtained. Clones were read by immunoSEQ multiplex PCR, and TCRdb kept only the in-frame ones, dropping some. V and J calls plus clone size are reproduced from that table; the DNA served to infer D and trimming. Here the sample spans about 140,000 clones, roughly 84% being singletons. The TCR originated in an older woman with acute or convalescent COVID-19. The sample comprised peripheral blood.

The CDR3 protein is CASMLLQRGSTDTQYF. In DNA form, the CDR3 reads TGTGCCAGCATGTTACTCCAGCGGGGAAGCACAGATACGCAGTATTTT. This sequence joins TRBV2 and TRBJ2-3; 7 bases fit TRBD2. CDR1 is SNHLY, CDR2 FYNNEI, per germline. Unmatched junction bases numbered 10, after V lost 7 bases and J lost 0 bases. The CDR3 contains 16 residues.